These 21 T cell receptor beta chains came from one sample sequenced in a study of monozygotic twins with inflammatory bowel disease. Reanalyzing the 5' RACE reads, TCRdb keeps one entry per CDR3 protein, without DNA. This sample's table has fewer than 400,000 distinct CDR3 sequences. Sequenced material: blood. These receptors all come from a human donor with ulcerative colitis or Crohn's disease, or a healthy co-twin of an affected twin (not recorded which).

The CDR3 protein is CSAQSSGRKVDTQYF. V usage is TRBV20-1 and J usage is TRBJ2-3; TCRdb's assignment of TRBD2 cannot be checked, as there is no DNA. Per the germline V gene, CDR1 is DFQATT and CDR2 is SNEGSKA (reference sequence). CDR3 size: 15 residues.

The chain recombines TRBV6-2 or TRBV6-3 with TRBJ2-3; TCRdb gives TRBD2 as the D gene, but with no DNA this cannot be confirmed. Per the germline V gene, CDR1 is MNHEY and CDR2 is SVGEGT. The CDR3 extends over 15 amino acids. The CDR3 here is CASSSRTSGGDTQYF.

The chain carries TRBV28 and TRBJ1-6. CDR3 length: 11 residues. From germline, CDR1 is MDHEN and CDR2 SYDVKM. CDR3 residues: CASRTDSPLHF.

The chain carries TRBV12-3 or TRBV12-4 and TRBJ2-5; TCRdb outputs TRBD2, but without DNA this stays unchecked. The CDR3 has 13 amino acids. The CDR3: CASSRRLVETQYF.

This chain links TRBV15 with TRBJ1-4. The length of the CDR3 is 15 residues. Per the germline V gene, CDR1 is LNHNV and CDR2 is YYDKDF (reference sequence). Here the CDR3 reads CATSQLPTTNEKLFF.

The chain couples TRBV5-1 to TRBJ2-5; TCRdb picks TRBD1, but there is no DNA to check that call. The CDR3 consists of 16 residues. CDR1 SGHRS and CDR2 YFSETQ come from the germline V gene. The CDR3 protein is CASSPDPGVRKETQYF.

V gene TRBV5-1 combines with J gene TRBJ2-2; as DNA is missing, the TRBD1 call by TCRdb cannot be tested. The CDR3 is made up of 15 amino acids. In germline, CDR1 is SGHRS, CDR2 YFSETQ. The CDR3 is CASSRDRANTGELFF.

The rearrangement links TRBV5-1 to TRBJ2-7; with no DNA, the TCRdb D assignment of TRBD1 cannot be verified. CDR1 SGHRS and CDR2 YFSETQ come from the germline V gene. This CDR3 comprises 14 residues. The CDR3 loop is CASSLRDTQGEQYF.

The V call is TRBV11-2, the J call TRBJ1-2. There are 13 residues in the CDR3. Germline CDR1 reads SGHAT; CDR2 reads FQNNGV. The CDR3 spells CASSLGIGLTNTF.

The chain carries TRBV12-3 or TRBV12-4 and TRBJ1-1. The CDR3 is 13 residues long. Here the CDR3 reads CASSQKANTEAFF.

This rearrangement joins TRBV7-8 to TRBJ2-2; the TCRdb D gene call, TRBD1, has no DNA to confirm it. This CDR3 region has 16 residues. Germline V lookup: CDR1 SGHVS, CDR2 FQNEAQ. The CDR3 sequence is CASSSYRGSNTGELFF.

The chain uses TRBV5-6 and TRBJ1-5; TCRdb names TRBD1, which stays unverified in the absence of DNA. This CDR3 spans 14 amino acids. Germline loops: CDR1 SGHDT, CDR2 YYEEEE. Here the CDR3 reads CASSLALPGQPQHF.

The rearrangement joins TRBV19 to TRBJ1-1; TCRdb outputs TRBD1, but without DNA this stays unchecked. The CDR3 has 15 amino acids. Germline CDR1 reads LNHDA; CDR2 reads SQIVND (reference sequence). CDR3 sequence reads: CASSRRTGRSPEAFF.

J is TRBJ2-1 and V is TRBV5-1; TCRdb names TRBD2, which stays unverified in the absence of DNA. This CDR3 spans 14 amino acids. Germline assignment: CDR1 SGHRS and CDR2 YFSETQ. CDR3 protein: CASSLVGGVNEQFF. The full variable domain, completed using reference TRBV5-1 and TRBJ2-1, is KAGVTQTPRYLIKTRGQQVTLSCSPISGHRSVSWYQQTPGQGLQFLFEYFSETQRNKGNFPGRFSGRQFSNSRSEMNVSTLELGDSALYLCASSLVGGVNEQFFGPGTRLTVL.

CDR3 region: CASSTTGERQYF. The chain combines TRBV19 with TRBJ2-7; TCRdb lists TRBD1, though no DNA is available to test this call. The CDR3 spans 12 residues. Germline CDR1 LNHDA, CDR2 SQIVND (reference sequence). Complete variable domain (other parts from reference TRBV19 and TRBJ2-7): DGGITQSPKYLFRKEGQNVTLSCEQNLNHDAMYWYRQDPGQGLRLIYYSQIVNDFQKGDIAEGYSVSREKKESFPLTVTSAQKNPTAFYLCASSTTGERQYFGPGTRLTVT.

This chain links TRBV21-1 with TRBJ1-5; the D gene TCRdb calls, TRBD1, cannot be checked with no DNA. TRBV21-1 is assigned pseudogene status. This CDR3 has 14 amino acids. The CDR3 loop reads CASTVTGNNQPQHF.

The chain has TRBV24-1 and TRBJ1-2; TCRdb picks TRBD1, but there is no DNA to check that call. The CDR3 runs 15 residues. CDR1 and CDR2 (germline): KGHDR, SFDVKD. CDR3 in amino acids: CATSDPGRSNYGYTF.

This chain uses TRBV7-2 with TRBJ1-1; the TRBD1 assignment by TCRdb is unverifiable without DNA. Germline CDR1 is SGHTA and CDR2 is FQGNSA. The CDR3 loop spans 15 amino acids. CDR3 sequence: CASSPRTARGTEAFF.

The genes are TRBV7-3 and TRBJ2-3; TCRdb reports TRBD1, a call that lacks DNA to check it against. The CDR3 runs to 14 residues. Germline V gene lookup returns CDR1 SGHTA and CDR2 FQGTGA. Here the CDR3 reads CASSWAGATDTQYF.

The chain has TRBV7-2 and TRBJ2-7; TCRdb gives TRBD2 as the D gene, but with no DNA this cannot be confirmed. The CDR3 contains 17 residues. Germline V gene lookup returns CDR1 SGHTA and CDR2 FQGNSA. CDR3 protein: CASSLVTSGSWPYEQYF.

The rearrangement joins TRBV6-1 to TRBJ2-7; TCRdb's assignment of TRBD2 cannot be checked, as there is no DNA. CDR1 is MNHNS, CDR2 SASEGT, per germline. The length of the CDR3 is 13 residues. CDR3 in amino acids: CASRGERDYEQYF.